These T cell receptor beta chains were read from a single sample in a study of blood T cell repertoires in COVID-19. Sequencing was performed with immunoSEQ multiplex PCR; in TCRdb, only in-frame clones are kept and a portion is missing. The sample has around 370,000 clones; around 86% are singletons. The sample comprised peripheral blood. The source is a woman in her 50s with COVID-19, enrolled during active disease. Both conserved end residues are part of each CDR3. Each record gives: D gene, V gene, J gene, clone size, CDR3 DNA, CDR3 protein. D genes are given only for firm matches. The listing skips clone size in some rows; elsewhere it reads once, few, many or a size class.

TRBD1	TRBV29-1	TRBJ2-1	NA	TGCAGCGTTGGGCAGGGGGCTTCGGATGAGCAGTTCTTC	CSVGQGASDEQFF
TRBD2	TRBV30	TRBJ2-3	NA	TGTGCCTGGAGTGCGGACATACTAGCGGGAGGGCTACGCCCAGATACGCAGTATTTT	CAWSADILAGGLRPDTQYF
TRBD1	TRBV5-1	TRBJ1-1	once	TGCGCCAGCAGCTCTAAACCATGGACAGGGCTCAACACTGAAGCTTTCTTT	CASSSKPWTGLNTEAFF
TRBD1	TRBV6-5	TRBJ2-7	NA	TGTGCCAGCAGTTACGCCGTCGGGACAGGGAGCTACGAGCAGTACTTC	CASSYAVGTGSYEQYF
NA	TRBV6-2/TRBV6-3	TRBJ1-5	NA	TGTGCCAGCAGTTACTCGTCGGCAGGGTATCAGCCCCAGCATTTT	CASSYSSAGYQPQHF
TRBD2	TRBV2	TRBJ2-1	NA	TGTGCCAACGTAGCGGGTAGCTCCTACAATGAGCAGTTCTTC	CANVAGSSYNEQFF
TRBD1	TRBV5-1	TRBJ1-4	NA	TGCGCCAGCAGCTCCACCGGGACAGGGAGTGAAAAACTGTTTTTT	CASSSTGTGSEKLFF
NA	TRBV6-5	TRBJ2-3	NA	TGTGCCAGCAGCGGACGGGAGTCACGCACAGATACGCAGTATTTT	CASSGRESRTDTQYF
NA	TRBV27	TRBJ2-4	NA	TGTGCCAGCAGTCCTCCGATCAGGGGCGCAGGAAACATTCAGTACTTC	CASSPPIRGAGNIQYF
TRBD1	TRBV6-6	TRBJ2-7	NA	TGTGCCAGCAGCCTGGACAGGGGGGGGAACGAGCAGTACTTC	CASSLDRGGNEQYF
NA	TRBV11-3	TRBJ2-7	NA	TGTGCCAGCAGCTTAGGTGGTAGCGCCTCCTACGAGCAGTACTTC	CASSLGGSASYEQYF
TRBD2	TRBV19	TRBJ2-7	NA	TGTGCCAGTTCAGTCGGGAGGGGCTACGAGCAGTACTTC	CASSVGRGYEQYF
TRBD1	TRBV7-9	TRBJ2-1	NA	TGTGCCAGCAGCTTAGGGGGACAGGGGCACAATGAGCAGTTCTTC	CASSLGGQGHNEQFF
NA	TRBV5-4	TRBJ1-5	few	TGTGCCAGCAGCCTAAGAAGGACAGTTCATCAGCCCCAGCATTTT	CASSLRRTVHQPQHF
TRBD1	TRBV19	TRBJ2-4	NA	TGTGCCAGTAACCAAGGGACAGTATCACCCAAAAACATTCAGTACTTC	CASNQGTVSPKNIQYF
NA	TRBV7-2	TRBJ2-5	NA	TGTGCCAGCAGCTCCGGGACTGTGGAGACCCAGTACTTC	CASSSGTVETQYF
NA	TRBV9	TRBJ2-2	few	TGTGCCAGCAGCGTCGACACCGGGGAGCTGTTTTTT	CASSVDTGELFF
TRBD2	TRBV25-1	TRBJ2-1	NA	TGTGCCAGCAGTGATTTGACTAGCGGGAGTTTAGATGAGCAGTTCTTC	CASSDLTSGSLDEQFF
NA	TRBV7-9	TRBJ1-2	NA	TGTGCCAGCAGCTTAATAGATAAAAATGGCTACACCTTC	CASSLIDKNGYTF
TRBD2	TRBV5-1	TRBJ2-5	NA	TGCGCCAGCAGCGTCGGGGGGGCGGGAGCGCAAGAGACCCAGTACTTC	CASSVGGAGAQETQYF
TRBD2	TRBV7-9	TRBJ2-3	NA	TGTGCCAGCAGCTTATATAGTCTAGCGGGCACAGATACGCAGTATTTT	CASSLYSLAGTDTQYF
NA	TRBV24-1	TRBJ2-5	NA	TGTGCCACCAGTGATTTAAGGCAGGCCGAGACCCAGTACTTC	CATSDLRQAETQYF
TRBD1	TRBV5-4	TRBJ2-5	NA	TGTGCCAGCAGCTTTCCTTCCGGGACAGGGAGGGAGACCCAGTACTTC	CASSFPSGTGRETQYF
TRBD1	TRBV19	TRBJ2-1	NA	TGTGCCAGCGGACAGGGTAGGAATGAGCAGTTCTTC	CASGQGRNEQFF
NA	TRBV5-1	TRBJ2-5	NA	TGCGCCAGCAGCTTGACTCTGGGCGGGCATACGGAGACCCAGTACTTC	CASSLTLGGHTETQYF
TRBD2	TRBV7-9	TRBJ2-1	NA	TGTGCCAGCAGCTTAGGCGGGAGGGAGACCCATGAGCAGTTCTTC	CASSLGGRETHEQFF
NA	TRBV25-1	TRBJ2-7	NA	TGTGCCAGCAGTCCTCGACAGGCCCACGAGCAGTACTTC	CASSPRQAHEQYF
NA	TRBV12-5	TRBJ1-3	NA	TGTGCTAGTGGTCGTCTAGGAAACACCATATATTTT	CASGRLGNTIYF
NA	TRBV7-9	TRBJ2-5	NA	TGTGCCAGCAGCTTAGCCCCGGGACTGGAAGAGACCCAGTACTTC	CASSLAPGLEETQYF
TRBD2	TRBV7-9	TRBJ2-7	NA	TGTGCCAGCAGTCTAGCGGGAGCAGGCTACGAGCAGTACTTC	CASSLAGAGYEQYF
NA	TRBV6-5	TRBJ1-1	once	TGTGCCAGCAGTTACGGGGCGGTTAACACTGAAGCTTTCTTT	CASSYGAVNTEAFF
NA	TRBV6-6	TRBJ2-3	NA	TGTGCCAGCAGCCGGGCAGATACGCAGTATTTT	CASSRADTQYF
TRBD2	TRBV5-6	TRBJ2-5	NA	TGTGCCAGCAGCTTGGGTGGTAGCGGGGGCCAAGAGACCCAGTACTTC	CASSLGGSGGQETQYF
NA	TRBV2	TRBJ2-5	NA	TGTGCCAGCAGTGACTCTGGGGGGGCAGGGGAAGAGACCCAGTACTTC	CASSDSGGAGEETQYF
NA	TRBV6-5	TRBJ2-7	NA	TGTGCCAGCAGTTACGGGCCTCCCAGGATGTACGAGCAGTACTTC	CASSYGPPRMYEQYF
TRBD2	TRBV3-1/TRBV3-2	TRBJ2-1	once	TGTGCCAGCAGAGAAATAGCGGGAGTAAACAATGAGCAGTTCTTC	CASREIAGVNNEQFF
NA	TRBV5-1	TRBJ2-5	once	TGCGCCAGCAGCTTCGAGTCGGGGACCCAGTACTTC	CASSFESGTQYF
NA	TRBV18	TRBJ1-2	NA	TGTGCCAGCTCCGATAGAGGATATGGCTACACCTTC	CASSDRGYGYTF
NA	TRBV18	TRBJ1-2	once	TGTGCCAGCTCACCACCTTCAGGTTACTATGGCTACACCTTC	CASSPPSGYYGYTF
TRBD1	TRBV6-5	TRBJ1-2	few	TGTGCCAGCACCACCGGGACAGGGGGCGTCTATGGCTACACCTTC	CASTTGTGGVYGYTF
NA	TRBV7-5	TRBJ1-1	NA	TGTGCCAGAAGCAACCGGCCCGGCTGGCGGAGGGAAGCTTTCTTT	CARSNRPGWRREAFF
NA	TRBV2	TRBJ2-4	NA	TGTGCCAGCAGTGAATTTCGGGAGTGGGGCAAAAACATTCAGTACTTC	CASSEFREWGKNIQYF
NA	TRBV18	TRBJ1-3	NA	TGTGCCAGCTCAAGCGGGGTGTCTGGAAACACCATATATTTT	CASSSGVSGNTIYF
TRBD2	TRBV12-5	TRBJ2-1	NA	TGTGCTAGTGGTTTACACCGGGGGGGACTAGCGGCCTACAATGAGCAGTTCTTC	CASGLHRGGLAAYNEQFF
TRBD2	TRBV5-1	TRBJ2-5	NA	TGCGCCAGCAGCTTGGATGCTAGCGGCCTCACCGGGGAGACCCAGTACTTC	CASSLDASGLTGETQYF
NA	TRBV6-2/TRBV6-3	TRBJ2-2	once	TGTGCCAGCAGCCCCAGTGGGCTCCCCACCGGGGAGCTGTTTTTT	CASSPSGLPTGELFF
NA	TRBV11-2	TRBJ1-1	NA	TGTGCCAGCAGCGGGAAGACAGCTGTGAACACTGAAGCTTTCTTT	CASSGKTAVNTEAFF
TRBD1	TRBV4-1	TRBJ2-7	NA	TGCGCCAGCAGCCAATACAGGGGGTCCCTCTACGAGCAGTACTTC	CASSQYRGSLYEQYF